This entry describes one T cell receptor beta chain. Its specific antigen is unknown. One base away there is no much larger clone; base qualities are not given. This sample was included in a study of T cell repertoires in cytomegalovirus infection (dated by TCRdb to between 2018 and 2021). With regard to the full study: The peptide stimulations were aimed at well-studied HLA-B-restricted epitopes as well as recently identified HLA-C-restricted CMV epitopes, whose presentation resists viral immunomodulation. Donor HLA type was relevant to the analysis, as public TCR beta signatures indicated carriage of CMV infection together with the matching HLA type. The research as a whole found: The ex vivo response was dominated by HLA-C-restricted CMV-specific TCR beta clonotypes, which also provided the single most frequent clonotype in two of eight donors. Cumulative frequency of public TCR beta family members discriminated carriers of CMV infection plus the relevant HLA type in this cohort and an independent 352-donor cohort.

This specimen's treatment or condition label, interpreted: in vitro stimulation with specific CMV peptide epitopes to enrich CMV-specific T cells. Instrument used: Illumina HiSeq 1500. The public reads were run again by TCRdb, first through fastp at Q25 and then through MiXCR, and only productive beta chains were kept. Each CDR3 protein gets just one entry, which takes the most common genes and DNA from the rows behind it. The sample table shows some 560,000 distinct CDR3 sequences, and about 39% are seen once. The ten most abundant clones make up roughly 50% of the sample. V and J are truncated by 2 bases and 4 bases respectively, leaving an intervening sequence of 15 bases. The germline V gene specifies KGHSH as CDR1 and LQKENI as CDR2. Reading from cysteine to phenylalanine, the CDR3 counts 16 amino acids. Left in the record is the CDR3 DNA by itself, 48 bases read in frame from the first base.

The rearrangement joined TRBV18 to TRBJ2-1; the D segment might be TRBD1 or TRBD2, since each matches 5 bases. Source: cultured PBMCs, taken from culture after CMV antigen stimulation. The sequence derives from a human donor in good health (CMV status not recorded). Some clones in this sample may be carry-over from other donors' samples. Read as DNA, the sequence is TGTGCCAGCTCACCAGGGACCTTGGGAGTTTACAATGAGCAGTTCTTC. Its amino acids are CASSPGTLGVYNEQFF.